This entry describes one T cell receptor (beta chain). This sample was included in a study of T cell changes during pregnancy in multiple sclerosis. Data came from immunoSEQ multiplex PCR; TCRdb stores just in-frame clones and leaves some out. The table has about 46,000 clones, 90% to 95% seen once. The germline gives CDR1 SGHNT, CDR2 YENEEA. J gave up 0 bases and V 5 bases, and 4 bases lay outside the gene matches. The CDR3 spans 16 residues. The sequence was obtained from a female donor with multiple sclerosis, enrolled in a pregnancy study. The sequencing here drew on CD8+ T cells from peripheral blood mononuclear cells, taken after pregnancy. The chain uses TRBV11-3 and TRBJ2-2; 9 nucleotides align to TRBD1. The CDR3 DNA follows: TGTGCCAGCAGCCCCCGACAGGGGGCGAACACCGGGGAGCTGTTTTTT. This encodes CASSPRQGANTGELFF.